This is a list of T cell receptor beta chains from one sample in a study of Graves' ophthalmopathy and Graves' hyperthyroidism. MiXCR, applied by TCRdb to the multiplex PCR reads, yields one record per CDR3 protein. The table shows 600,000 to 650,000 distinct CDR3 sequences, with approximately 22% occurring only once. The sequencing sample was made of peripheral blood. Receptor source: a woman younger than 35 with stable Graves' hyperthyroidism. Some clones in this sample may be carry-over from other donors' samples. The conserved cysteine and the conserved F or W are not part of the CDR3 here.

CDR3aa	v_gene	j_gene
ASSRYGTDQETQY	TRBV19	TRBJ2-5
ASSVGWRSNQPQH	TRBV9	TRBJ1-5
ASSLIGLGGYT	TRBV11-1	TRBJ1-2
ASSSHRDPSTGELF	TRBV7-8	TRBJ2-2
ATNGGQGPSGANVLT	TRBV19	TRBJ2-6
ACSAGQVRGTQY	TRBV30	TRBJ2-7
SARSLGAGGYTGELF	TRBV20-1	TRBJ2-2
ASSPQASTEAF	TRBV6-1	TRBJ1-1
ASSSPGIRYT	TRBV7-9	TRBJ1-2
ASSLASGRAETQY	TRBV7-9	TRBJ2-5
ASDDNYEQY	TRBV10-3	TRBJ2-7
ASSRLDRGDYSPLH	TRBV12-3/TRBV12-4	TRBJ1-6
ARLIESALLGNTIY	TRBV12-3/TRBV12-4	TRBJ1-3
SAREFLGGMNTEAF	TRBV20-1	TRBJ1-1
ASQGIIGPYEQY	TRBV27	TRBJ2-7
ARSLGQGNGNTIY	TRBV30	TRBJ1-3
ASSDRDRLNQPQH	TRBV3-1	TRBJ1-5
ASSMMYRGTEAF	TRBV19	TRBJ1-1
AWSLQGGTEAF	TRBV30	TRBJ1-1
ASCSFAEAF	TRBV19	TRBJ1-1
ASSELIGTAGIETQY	TRBV6-1	TRBJ2-5
ASSQGTERH	TRBV12-3/TRBV12-4	TRBJ1-5
ASSFPQMVETQY	TRBV28	TRBJ2-5
ASSLGPGGVEGYT	TRBV5-1	TRBJ1-2
ASSVDRGNYGYT	TRBV9	TRBJ1-2
ASRKTGTGTGELF	TRBV6-2/TRBV6-3	TRBJ2-2
ASSKTPLRENEQY	TRBV6-1	TRBJ2-7
ASSELDLGELF	TRBV2	TRBJ2-2
ASSFGGFRNTEAF	TRBV19	TRBJ1-1
ASSPDSSGYT	TRBV18	TRBJ1-2
SATGQSYNSPLH	TRBV20-1	TRBJ1-6
ASRKTGPHEQY	TRBV6-1	TRBJ2-7
ASSPNGETQY	TRBV12-3/TRBV12-4	TRBJ2-5
SARDGARGAF	TRBV20-1	TRBJ1-1
SAGEGQGQETQY	TRBV20-1	TRBJ2-5
ASSSQGGTNYGYT	TRBV5-1	TRBJ1-2
ASLQGGRTEAF	TRBV11-2	TRBJ1-1
ASSLFGLMNTEAF	TRBV12-3/TRBV12-4	TRBJ1-1
ASSTRDRGRKRTGELF	TRBV27	TRBJ2-2
ASSLGQTGNQPQH	TRBV7-2	TRBJ1-5